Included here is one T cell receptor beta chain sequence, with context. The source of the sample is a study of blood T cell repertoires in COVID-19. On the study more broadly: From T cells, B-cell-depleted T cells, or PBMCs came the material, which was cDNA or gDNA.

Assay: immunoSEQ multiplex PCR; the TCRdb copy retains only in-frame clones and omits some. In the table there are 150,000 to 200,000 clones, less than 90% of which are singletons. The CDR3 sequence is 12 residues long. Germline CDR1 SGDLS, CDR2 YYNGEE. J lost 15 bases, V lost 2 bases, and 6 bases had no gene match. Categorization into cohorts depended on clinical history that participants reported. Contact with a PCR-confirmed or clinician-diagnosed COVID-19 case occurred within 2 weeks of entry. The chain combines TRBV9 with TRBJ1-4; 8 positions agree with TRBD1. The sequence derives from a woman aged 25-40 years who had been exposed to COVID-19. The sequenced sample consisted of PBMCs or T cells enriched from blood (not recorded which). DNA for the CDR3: TGTGCCAGCAGCGTCGAACAGGGGGTTTTGTTTTTT. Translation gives CASSVEQGVLFF.